The clone carrying this TCR beta chain was seen once. These data belong to a study of blood T cell repertoires in COVID-19. Across the whole study: Samples came from the United States, Italy and Spain, spanning acute and convalescent COVID-19. In each case, the material was cDNA or gDNA derived from T cells, B-cell-depleted T cells, or PBMCs.

Authors' data handling: By means of reference gene primer amplification, nucleated cell counts were estimated. Measured with immunoSEQ multiplex PCR; TCRdb has only the in-frame clones, and not every one. That table is the source of V, J and clone size, and D and trimming were worked out from the DNA. The top ten hold roughly 27% of the sample, which has fewer than 100,000 clones, about 81% seen once. CDR1 and CDR2 from the germline V gene are LGHNA and YNFKEQ. The CDR3 has 17 amino acids. V was cut by 0 bases and J by 9 bases, with 21 bases left in between. What was sequenced was peripheral blood. This receptor was obtained from a human donor in a cohort sampled during active COVID-19. The chain carries TRBV4-2 and TRBJ1-5; tentatively, D is TRBD1 (6 bases). CDR3 sequence: CASSQDGSGGELVPQHF. As DNA, the CDR3 is TGTGCCAGCAGCCAAGATGGGTCGGGGGGCGAACTAGTGCCCCAGCATTTT.